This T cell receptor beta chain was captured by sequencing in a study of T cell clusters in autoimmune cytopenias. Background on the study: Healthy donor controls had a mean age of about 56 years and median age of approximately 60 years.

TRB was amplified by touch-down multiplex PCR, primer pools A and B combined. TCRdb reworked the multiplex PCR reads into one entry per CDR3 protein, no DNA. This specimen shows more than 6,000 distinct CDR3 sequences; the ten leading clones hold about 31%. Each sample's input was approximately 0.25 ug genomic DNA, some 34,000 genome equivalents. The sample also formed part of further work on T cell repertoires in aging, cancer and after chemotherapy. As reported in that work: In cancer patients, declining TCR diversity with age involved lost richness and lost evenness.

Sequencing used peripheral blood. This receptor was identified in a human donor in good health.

CDR3: CASSPLQTNEKLFF. The chain joins TRBV18 to TRBJ1-4. The CDR3 has 14 amino acids. The germline V gene has CDR1 KGHSH and CDR2 LQKENI.